Each of the 6 T cell receptor beta chains below was sequenced from the same sample in a study of blood T cell repertoires in COVID-19. Some clones are missing from TCRdb's copy, which holds only in-frame ones; the method was immunoSEQ multiplex PCR. The profile shows approximately 240,000 clones, 83% of them singletons. Sequenced sample: peripheral blood. The receptor set was obtained from a woman under 40 with COVID-19, enrolled during active disease.

V usage is TRBV4-1 and J usage is TRBJ2-3, with 9 bases identical to TRBD2. Losses at the gene ends were 0 bases for V and 6 bases for J; bases not matched to a gene: 13. This CDR3 spans 18 amino acids. CDR1 is MGHRA and CDR2 is YSYEKL in the germline V gene. The CDR3 is CASSQERGRRGGPDTQYF. The CDR3 nucleotides read TGCGCCAGCAGCCAAGAAAGGGGGCGGCGGGGGGGCCCCGATACGCAGTATTTT.

This chain connects TRBV13 to TRBJ1-6, with 8 bases lining up with TRBD1. With 2 bases clipped from V and 9 bases from J, the junction kept 0 bases outside the gene matches. The CDR3 has 13 residues. Germline V gives CDR1 PRHDT, CDR2 FYEKMQ (reference sequence). The CDR3 here is CASSLTGGSPLHF. DNA of the CDR3: TGTGCCAGCAGCTTAACAGGGGGTTCACCCCTCCACTTT.

This clone was observed a handful of times. The rearrangement links TRBV7-3 to TRBJ2-2; D ambiguous. V gave up 5 bases and J gave up 6 bases, with 7 bases separating them. Looked up from germline, CDR1 is SGHTA and CDR2 is FQGTGA. This CDR3 comprises 12 residues. CDR3 loop: CASSIAAGELFF. The DNA of the CDR3 is TGTGCCAGCAGCATAGCCGCCGGGGAGCTGTTTTTT.

The table lists this clone with a count of one. V and J are TRBV6-6 and TRBJ2-7; a weak D match, TRBD2 (5 bases). CDR3 length: 13 amino acids. Trimming took 1 base from V and 3 from J, leaving 7 bases between them. Per the germline V gene, CDR1 is MNHNY and CDR2 is SVGAGI (reference sequence). The CDR3 is CASSYWAGYEQYF. In nucleotides, the CDR3 is TGTGCCAGCAGTTACTGGGCGGGCTACGAGCAGTACTTC.

The chain is built from TRBV4-3 and TRBJ1-6, with TRBD1 matching over 7 bases. The CDR3 length is 16 residues. V was pared by 0 bases and J by 4 bases, with 3 bases of the junction left unmatched. Per germline, CDR1 LGHNA and CDR2 YSLEER. The CDR3 DNA follows: TGCGCCAGCAGCCAAGAAGCACAGGGGTATAATTCACCCCTCCACTTT. Its translation is CASSQEAQGYNSPLHF.

J is TRBJ1-1 and V is TRBV15; D is perhaps TRBD1 (6 bases). CDR3 length equals 17 residues. The V end was cut by 0 bases, the J end by 1 base, with 15 bases between. Germline V gene lookup returns CDR1 LNHNV and CDR2 YYDKDF (reference sequence). The CDR3 DNA sequence: TGTGCCACCAGCAGAGATATAACAGGGAATACGAACACTGAAGCTTTCTTT. Its protein product is CATSRDITGNTNTEAFF.